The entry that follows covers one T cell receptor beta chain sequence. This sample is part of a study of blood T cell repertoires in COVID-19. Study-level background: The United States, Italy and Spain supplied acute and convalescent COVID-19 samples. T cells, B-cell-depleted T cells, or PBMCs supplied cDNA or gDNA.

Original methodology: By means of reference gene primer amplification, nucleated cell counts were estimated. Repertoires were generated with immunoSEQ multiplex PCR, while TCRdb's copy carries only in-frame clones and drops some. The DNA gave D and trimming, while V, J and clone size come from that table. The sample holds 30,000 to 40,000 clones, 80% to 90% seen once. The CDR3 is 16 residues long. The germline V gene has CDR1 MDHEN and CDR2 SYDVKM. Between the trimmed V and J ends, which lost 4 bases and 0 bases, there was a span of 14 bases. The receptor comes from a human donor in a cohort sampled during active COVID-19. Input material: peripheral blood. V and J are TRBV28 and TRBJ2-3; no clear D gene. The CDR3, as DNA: TGTGCCAGCAGTTCCCCCCACGAGGATAGCACAGATACGCAGTATTTT. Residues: CASSSPHEDSTDTQYF.